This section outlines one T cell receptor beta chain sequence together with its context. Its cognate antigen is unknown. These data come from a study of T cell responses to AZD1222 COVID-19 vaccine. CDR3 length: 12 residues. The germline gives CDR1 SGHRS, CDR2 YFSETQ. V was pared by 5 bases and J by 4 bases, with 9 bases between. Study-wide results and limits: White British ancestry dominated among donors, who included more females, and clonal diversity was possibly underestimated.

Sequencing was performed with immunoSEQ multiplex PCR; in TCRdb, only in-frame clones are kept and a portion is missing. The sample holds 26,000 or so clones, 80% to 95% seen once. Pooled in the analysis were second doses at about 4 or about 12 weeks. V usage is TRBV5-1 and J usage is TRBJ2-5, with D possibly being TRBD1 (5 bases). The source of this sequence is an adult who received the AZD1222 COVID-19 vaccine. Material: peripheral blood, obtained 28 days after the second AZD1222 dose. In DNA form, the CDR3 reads TGCGCCAGCAGAGTAGGGGCAGAGACCCAGTACTTC. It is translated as CASRVGAETQYF.